This record covers a single T cell receptor (beta chain). Antigen: not known. CDR1 is MDHEN, CDR2 SYDVKM, per germline. The CDR3 has 14 amino acids. The J segment lost 3 bases and the V segment lost 2 bases, leaving 3 bases of the junction unmatched. The PCR made use of 60 Vbeta and 13 Jbeta primers. Assay: immunoSEQ multiplex PCR; the TCRdb copy retains only in-frame clones and omits some. The data show 85,000 to 130,000 clones, 78% seen once. This specimen comes from a study of cytomegalovirus exposure and HLA in healthy donors. Study-wide results and limits: In a later analysis, V- and J-gene trimming of beta chains associated with a DCLRE1C missense variant, replicated independently.

This receptor was taken from a woman in her thirties or forties in good health and CMV-seronegative. The rearrangement links TRBV28 to TRBJ1-2; 7 positions match TRBD1. The material sequenced was PBMCs. The CDR3 region is CASSLDDRDYGYTF. The CDR3 DNA reads TGTGCCAGCAGTTTAGACGACAGGGACTATGGCTACACCTTC.